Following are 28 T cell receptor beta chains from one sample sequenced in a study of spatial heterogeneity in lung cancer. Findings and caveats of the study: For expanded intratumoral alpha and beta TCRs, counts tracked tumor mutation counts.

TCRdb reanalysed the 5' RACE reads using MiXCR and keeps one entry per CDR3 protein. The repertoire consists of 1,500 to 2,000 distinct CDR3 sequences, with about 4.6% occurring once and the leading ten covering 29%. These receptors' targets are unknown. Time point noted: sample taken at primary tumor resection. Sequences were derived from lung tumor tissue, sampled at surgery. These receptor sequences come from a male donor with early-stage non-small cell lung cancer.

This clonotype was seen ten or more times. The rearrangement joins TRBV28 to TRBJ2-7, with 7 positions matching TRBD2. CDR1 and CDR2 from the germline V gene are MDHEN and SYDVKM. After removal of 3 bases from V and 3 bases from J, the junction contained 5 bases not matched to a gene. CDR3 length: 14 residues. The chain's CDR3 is CASSFPGDYYEQYF. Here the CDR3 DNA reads TGTGCCAGCAGTTTTCCTGGGGACTACTACGAGCAGTACTTC.

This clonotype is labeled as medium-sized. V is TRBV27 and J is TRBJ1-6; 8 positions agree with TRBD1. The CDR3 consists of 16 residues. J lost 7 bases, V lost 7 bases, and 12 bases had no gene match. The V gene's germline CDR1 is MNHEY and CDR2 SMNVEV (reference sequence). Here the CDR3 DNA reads TGTGCCAGCAACCCCGGCAGGGGGCAACGGAATTCACCCCTCCACTTT. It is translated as CASNPGRGQRNSPLHF.

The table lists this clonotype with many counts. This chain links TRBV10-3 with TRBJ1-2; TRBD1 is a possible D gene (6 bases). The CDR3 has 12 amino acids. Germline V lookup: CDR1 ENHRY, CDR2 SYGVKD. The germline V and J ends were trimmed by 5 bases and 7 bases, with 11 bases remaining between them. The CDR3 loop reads CAISLGAAGYTF. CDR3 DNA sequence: TGTGCCATCAGTCTGGGGGCTGCTGGCTACACCTTC.

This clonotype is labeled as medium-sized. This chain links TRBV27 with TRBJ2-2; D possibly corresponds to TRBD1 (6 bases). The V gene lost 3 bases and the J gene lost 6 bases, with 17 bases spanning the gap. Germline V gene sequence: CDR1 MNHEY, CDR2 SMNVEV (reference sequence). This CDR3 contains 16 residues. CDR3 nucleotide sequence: TGTGCCAGCAGTTTTTTTCGGGCAGGGGAACCCGGGGAGCTGTTTTTT. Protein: CASSFFRAGEPGELFF.

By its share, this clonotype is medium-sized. The CDR3 nucleotides are TGTGCCAGCAGCTTAATAGTAAGCGGGGCTGAAGCTTTCTTT. Protein: CASSLIVSGAEAFF. The chain combines TRBV7-3 with TRBJ1-1; D is ambiguous. The germline V gene encodes CDR1 SGHTA and CDR2 FQGTGA. Trimming removed 1 base at V and 6 bases at J, with 12 bases between. The CDR3 extends over 14 amino acids.

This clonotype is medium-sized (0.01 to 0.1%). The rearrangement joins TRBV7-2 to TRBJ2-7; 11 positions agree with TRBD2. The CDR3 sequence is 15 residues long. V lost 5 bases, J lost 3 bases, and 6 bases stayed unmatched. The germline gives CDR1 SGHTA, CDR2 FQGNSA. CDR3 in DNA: TGTGCCAGCAGCACAGGGACTAGCGGTTACTACGAGCAGTACTTC. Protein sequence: CASSTGTSGYYEQYF.

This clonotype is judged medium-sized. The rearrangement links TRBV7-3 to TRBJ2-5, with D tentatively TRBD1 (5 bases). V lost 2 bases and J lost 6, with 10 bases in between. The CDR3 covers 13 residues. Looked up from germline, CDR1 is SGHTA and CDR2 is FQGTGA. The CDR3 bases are TGTGCCAGCAGCTTACTCCAGGGCCAGACCCAGTACTTC. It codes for CASSLLQGQTQYF. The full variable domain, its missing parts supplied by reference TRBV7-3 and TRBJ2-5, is GAGVSQTPSNKVTEKGKYVELRCDPISGHTALYWYRQSLGQGPEFLIYFQGTGAADDSGLPNDRFFAVRPEGSVSTLKIQRTERGDSAVYLCASSLLQGQTQYFGPGTRLLVL.

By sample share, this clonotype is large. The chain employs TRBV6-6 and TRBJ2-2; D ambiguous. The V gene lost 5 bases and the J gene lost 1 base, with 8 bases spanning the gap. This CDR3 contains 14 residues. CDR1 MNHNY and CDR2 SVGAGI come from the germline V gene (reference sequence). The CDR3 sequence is CASSPDGNTGELFF. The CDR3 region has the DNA TGTGCCAGCAGTCCGGACGGGAACACCGGGGAGCTGTTTTTT.

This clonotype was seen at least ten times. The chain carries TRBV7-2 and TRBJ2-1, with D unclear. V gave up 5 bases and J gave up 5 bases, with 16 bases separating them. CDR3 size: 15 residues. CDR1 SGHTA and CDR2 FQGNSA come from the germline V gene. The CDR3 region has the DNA TGTGCCAGCAGCCATACCGGTTTAATCCACAATGAGCAGTTCTTC. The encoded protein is CASSHTGLIHNEQFF.

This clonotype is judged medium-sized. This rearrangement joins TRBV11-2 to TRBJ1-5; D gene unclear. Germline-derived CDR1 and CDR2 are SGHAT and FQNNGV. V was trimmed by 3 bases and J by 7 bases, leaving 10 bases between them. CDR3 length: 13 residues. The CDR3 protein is CASSFGEEQPQHF. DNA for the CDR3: TGTGCCAGCAGCTTCGGGGAGGAGCAGCCCCAGCATTTT.

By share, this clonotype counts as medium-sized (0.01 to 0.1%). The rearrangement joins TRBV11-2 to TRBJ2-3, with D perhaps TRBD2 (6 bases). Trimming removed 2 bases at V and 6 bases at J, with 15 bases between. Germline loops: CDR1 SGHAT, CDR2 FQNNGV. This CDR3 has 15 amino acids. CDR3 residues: CASSLYRAGRDTQYF. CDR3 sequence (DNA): TGTGCCAGCAGCTTATACCGGGCGGGGCGGGATACGCAGTATTTT.

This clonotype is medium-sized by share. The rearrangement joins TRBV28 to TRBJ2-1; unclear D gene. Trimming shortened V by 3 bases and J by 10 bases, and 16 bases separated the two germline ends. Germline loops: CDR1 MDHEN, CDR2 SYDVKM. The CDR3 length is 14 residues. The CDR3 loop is CASSLPGFVQEQFF. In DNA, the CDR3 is TGTGCCAGCAGTTTGCCCGGTTTCGTTCAGGAGCAGTTCTTC.

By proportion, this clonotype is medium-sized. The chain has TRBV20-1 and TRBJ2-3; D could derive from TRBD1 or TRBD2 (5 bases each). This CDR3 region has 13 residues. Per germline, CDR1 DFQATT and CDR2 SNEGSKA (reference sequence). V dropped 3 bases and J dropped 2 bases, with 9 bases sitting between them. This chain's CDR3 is CSASEGHTDTQYF. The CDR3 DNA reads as TGCAGTGCTAGTGAGGGGCACACAGATACGCAGTATTTT.

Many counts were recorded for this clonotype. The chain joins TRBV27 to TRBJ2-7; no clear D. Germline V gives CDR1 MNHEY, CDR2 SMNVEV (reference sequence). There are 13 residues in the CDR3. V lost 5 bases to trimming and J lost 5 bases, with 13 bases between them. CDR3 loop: CASSPRRKDEQYF. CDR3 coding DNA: TGTGCCAGCAGTCCCCGCCGTAAGGACGAGCAGTACTTC.

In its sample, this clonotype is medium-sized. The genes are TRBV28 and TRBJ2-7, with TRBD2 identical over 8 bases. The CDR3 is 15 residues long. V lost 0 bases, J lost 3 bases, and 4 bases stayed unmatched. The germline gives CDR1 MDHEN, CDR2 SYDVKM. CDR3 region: CASSLWTSANYEQYF. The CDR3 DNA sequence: TGTGCCAGCAGTTTATGGACTAGCGCCAACTACGAGCAGTACTTC.

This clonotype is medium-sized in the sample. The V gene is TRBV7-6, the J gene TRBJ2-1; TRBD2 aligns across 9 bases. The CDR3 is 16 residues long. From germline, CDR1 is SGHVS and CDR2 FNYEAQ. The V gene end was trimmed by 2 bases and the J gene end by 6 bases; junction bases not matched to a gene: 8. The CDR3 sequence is CASSLSSGTSSNEQFF. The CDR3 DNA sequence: TGTGCCAGCAGCTTATCCTCCGGGACTAGCAGCAATGAGCAGTTCTTC.

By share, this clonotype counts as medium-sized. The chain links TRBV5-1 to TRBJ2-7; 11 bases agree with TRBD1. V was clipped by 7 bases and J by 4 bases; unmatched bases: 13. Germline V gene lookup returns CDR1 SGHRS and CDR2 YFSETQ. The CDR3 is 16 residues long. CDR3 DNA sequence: TGCGCCAGCCGGGACAGGGGGTCACCAGGAACGTACGAGCAGTACTTC. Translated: CASRDRGSPGTYEQYF.

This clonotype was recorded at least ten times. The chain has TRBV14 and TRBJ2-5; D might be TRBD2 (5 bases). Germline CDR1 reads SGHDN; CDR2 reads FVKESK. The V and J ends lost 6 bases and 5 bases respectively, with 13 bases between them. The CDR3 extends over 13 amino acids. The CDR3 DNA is TGTGCCAGCAGTCAGCGGCTTGCGGAGACCCAGTACTTC. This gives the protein CASSQRLAETQYF. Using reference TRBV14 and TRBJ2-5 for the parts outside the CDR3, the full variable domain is EAGVTQFPSHSVIEKGQTVTLRCDPISGHDNLYWYRRVMGKEIKFLLHFVKESKQDESGMPNNRFLAERTGGTYSTLKVQPAELEDSGVYFCASSQRLAETQYFGPGTRLLVL.

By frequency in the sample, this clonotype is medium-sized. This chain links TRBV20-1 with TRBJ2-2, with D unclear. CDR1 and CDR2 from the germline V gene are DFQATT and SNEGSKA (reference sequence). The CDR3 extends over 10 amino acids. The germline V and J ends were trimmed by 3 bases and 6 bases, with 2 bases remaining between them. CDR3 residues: CSASSGELFF. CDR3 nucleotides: TGCAGTGCTAGTTCCGGGGAGCTGTTTTTT.

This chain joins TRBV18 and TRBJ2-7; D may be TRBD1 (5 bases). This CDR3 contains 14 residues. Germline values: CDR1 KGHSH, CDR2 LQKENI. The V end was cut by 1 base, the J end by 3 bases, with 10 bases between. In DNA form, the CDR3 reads TGTGCCAGCTCACCACTCGCAGGGAACTACGAGCAGTACTTC. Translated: CASSPLAGNYEQYF.

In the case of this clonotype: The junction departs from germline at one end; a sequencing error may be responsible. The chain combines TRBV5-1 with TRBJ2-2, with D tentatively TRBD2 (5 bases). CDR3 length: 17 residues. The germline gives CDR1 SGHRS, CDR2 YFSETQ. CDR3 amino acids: CASSLWVLSGSTGEPFF. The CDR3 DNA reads TGCGCCAGCAGCCTCTGGGTGCTAAGTGGGTCGACCGGGGAGCCGTTTTTT. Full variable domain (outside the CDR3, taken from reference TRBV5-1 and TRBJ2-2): KAGVTQTPRYLIKTRGQQVTLSCSPISGHRSVSWYQQTPGQGLQFLFEYFSETQRNKGNFPGRFSGRQFSNSRSEMNVSTLELGDSALYLCASSLWVLSGSTGEPFFGEGSRLTVL.

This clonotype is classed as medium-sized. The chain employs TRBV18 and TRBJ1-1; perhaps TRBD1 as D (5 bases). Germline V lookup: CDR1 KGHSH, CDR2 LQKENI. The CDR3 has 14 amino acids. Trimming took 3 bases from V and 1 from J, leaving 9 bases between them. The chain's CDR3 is CASSPGRGNTEAFF. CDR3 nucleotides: TGTGCCAGCTCACCGGGGCGCGGGAACACTGAAGCTTTCTTT.

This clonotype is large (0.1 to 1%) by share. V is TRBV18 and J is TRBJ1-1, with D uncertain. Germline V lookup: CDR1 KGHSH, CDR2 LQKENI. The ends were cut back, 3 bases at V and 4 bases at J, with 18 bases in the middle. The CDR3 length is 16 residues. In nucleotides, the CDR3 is TGTGCCAGCTCACCCCCTGGTTCGGGGTCGAGCACTGAAGCTTTCTTT. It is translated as CASSPPGSGSSTEAFF. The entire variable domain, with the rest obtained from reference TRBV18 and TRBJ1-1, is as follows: NAGVMQNPRHLVRRRGQEARLRCSPMKGHSHVYWYRQLPEEGLKFMVYLQKENIIDESGMPKERFSAEFPKEGPSILRIQQVVRGDSAAYFCASSPPGSGSSTEAFFGQGTRLTVV.

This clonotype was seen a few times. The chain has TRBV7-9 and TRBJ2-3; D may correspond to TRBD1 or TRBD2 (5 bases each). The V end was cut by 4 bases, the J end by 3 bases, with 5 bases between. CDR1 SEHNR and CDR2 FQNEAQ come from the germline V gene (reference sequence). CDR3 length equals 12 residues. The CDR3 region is CASSWGTDTQYF. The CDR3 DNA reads TGTGCCAGCAGCTGGGGGACAGATACGCAGTATTTT. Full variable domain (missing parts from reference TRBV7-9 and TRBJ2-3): DTGVSQNPRHKITKRGQNVTFRCDPISEHNRLYWYRQTLGQGPEFLTYFQNEAQLEKSRLLSDRFSAERPKGSFSTLEIQRTEQGDSAMYLCASSWGTDTQYFGPGTRLTVL.

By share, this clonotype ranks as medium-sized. The CDR3 region is CASSPRLAGGGETQYF. The CDR3 coding sequence is TGTGCCAGCAGTCCGAGACTAGCGGGGGGCGGGGAGACCCAGTACTTC. The chain has TRBV28 and TRBJ2-5, with 13 bases that match TRBD2. The CDR3 totals 16 residues. V shed 5 bases, J shed 5 bases, and the junction held 8 bases outside the gene matches. CDR1 and CDR2 from the germline V gene are MDHEN and SYDVKM. Filled out from reference TRBV28 and TRBJ2-5, the complete variable domain reads DVKVTQSSRYLVKRTGEKVFLECVQDMDHENMFWYRQDPGLGLRLIYFSYDVKMKEKGDIPEGYSVSREKKERFSLILESASTNQTSMYLCASSPRLAGGGETQYFGPGTRLLVL.

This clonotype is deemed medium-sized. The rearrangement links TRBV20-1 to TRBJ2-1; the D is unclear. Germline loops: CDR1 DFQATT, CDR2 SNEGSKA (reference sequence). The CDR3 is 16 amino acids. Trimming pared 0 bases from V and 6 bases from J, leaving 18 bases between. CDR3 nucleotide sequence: TGCAGTGCTAGAGATCTTAGGTTATCCCCCTCCAATGAGCAGTTCTTC. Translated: CSARDLRLSPSNEQFF.

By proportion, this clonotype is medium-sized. The CDR3 nucleotides are TGTGCCAGTGTACTAGCGGGAGAAGAGACCCAGTACTTC. Translation: CASVLAGEETQYF. The gene calls are TRBV7-9 and TRBJ2-5; 11 bases agree with TRBD2. The CDR3 is 13 amino acids. CDR1 and CDR2 (germline): SEHNR, FQNEAQ (reference sequence). Trimming at V came to 9 bases and at J to 3 bases, leaving 3 bases not matched to a gene.

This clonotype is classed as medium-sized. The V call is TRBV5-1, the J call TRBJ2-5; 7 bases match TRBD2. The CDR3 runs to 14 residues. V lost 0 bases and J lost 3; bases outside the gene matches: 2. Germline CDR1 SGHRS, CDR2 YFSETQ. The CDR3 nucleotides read TGCGCCAGCAGCTTGGTAGGGAGGGAAGAGACCCAGTACTTC. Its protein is CASSLVGREETQYF. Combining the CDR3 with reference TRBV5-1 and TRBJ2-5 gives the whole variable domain KAGVTQTPRYLIKTRGQQVTLSCSPISGHRSVSWYQQTPGQGLQFLFEYFSETQRNKGNFPGRFSGRQFSNSRSEMNVSTLELGDSALYLCASSLVGREETQYFGPGTRLLVL.